This TCR beta chain was recovered during a study of spatial heterogeneity in lung cancer. The CDR3 has 13 amino acids. The germline V gene encodes CDR1 KGHDR and CDR2 SFDVKD. Trimming removed 9 bases at V and 0 bases at J, with 9 bases between. As for time point: sample taken at primary tumor resection. TCRdb itself ran the 5' RACE reads through MiXCR, one entry per CDR3 protein. Altogether nearly 80,000 distinct CDR3 sequences are present, 7% to 9% being singletons, with the ten largest covering approximately 6.3%. The specimen comprised PBMCs, sampled at surgery. V gene TRBV24-1 combines with J gene TRBJ2-3, with no clear D. The receptor was isolated from a male donor with early-stage non-small cell lung cancer. The CDR3 coding sequence is TGTGCCACCGCGGAAGGTAGCACAGATACGCAGTATTTT. It codes for CATAEGSTDTQYF.